The T cell receptor (beta chain) under discussion was sequenced for a study of cytomegalovirus exposure and HLA in healthy donors. This clone was seen a few times. PCR employed 60 Vbeta and 13 Jbeta primers. The method was immunoSEQ multiplex PCR; TCRdb's version includes in-frame clones alone and lacks a portion of them. Among around 120,000 clones, roughly three quarters were seen once, and the ten largest hold over 1.5%. The CDR3 length is 12 residues. The germline V and J ends were trimmed by 5 bases and 4 bases, with 8 bases remaining between them. Germline loops: CDR1 MNHEY, CDR2 SMNVEV (reference sequence).

The sequence derives from a woman in her thirties or forties in good health and CMV-seronegative. The J gene is TRBJ2-5, the V gene TRBV27, with a possible D match to TRBD2 (5 bases). Sequenced: PBMCs. CDR3 loop: CASSPRGETQYF. The CDR3 coding sequence is TGTGCCAGCAGTCCCCGGGGAGAGACCCAGTACTTC.